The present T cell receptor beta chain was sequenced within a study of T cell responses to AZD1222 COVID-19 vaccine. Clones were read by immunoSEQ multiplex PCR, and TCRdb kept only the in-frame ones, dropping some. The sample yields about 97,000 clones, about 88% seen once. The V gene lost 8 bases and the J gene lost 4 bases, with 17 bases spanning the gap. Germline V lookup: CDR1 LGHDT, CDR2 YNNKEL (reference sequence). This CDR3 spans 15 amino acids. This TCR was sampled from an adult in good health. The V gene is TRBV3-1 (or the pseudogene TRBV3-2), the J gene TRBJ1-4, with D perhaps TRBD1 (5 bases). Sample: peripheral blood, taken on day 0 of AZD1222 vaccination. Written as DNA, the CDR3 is TGTGCCAGCGACGCTACGGGACCAATTAATGAAAAACTGTTTTTT. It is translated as CASDATGPINEKLFF.